Shown below are 25 T cell receptor beta chains from a single sample sequenced in a study of PD-L1 blockade in urothelial cancer (dated by TCRdb to about 2017). Reading the label with the study, this specimen's time point is: peripheral blood 6 weeks after treatment start. Library preparation was by the immunoSEQ multiplex PCR assay. Here the immuneACCESS table is served through TCRdb, limited to in-frame sequences with V and J called. Missing clones are a known gap in these copies; in checked studies unresolved V genes cover under half, and the rest lacks a known reason. In all, the sample holds about 36,000 clones, and roughly 82% of those were seen once. The top ten constitute over 9.5% of the sample. The sample was PBMCs, taken around atezolizumab (anti-PD-L1) treatment. These receptors originate from a man aged 35 to 55 with urothelial cancer.

The chain has TRBV10-3 and TRBJ1-5, with a possible D match to TRBD1 (5 bases). In germline, CDR1 is ENHRY, CDR2 SYGVKD. Trimming took off 5 bases at V and 1 base at J, with 12 bases between the two ends. The CDR3 has 15 amino acids. The CDR3 loop reads CAISSSGSSNQPQHF. The DNA for the CDR3 is TGTGCCATCAGTTCCTCAGGGTCAAGCAATCAGCCCCAGCATTTT.

V and J are TRBV28 and TRBJ2-5, with 12 bases lining up with TRBD2. J lost 5 bases, V lost 4 bases, and 11 bases had no gene match. The germline V gene has CDR1 MDHEN and CDR2 SYDVKM. The CDR3 is 17 residues long. The CDR3 sequence is CASSSPRTSGTGETQYF. DNA for the CDR3: TGTGCCAGCAGTTCACCCAGGACTAGCGGGACAGGGGAGACCCAGTACTTC.

This clone has just one count. The chain joins TRBV7-9 to TRBJ2-2; 9 nucleotides match TRBD2. From germline, CDR1 is SEHNR and CDR2 FQNEAQ (reference sequence). J was trimmed by 3 bases and V by 1 base; bases with no gene match: 9. The CDR3 totals 18 residues. The CDR3 spells CASSLGLAVLWDTGELFF. The DNA of the CDR3 is TGTGCCAGCAGCTTAGGACTAGCGGTTCTCTGGGACACCGGGGAGCTGTTTTTT.

The gene calls are TRBV28 and TRBJ1-2, with D possibly being TRBD1 (5 bases). This CDR3 comprises 14 residues. The germline V gene encodes CDR1 MDHEN and CDR2 SYDVKM. The V end lost 4 bases, the J end lost 7 bases, and 16 bases lay between the germline ends. CDR3 loop: CASSSPGKVGGYTF. CDR3 DNA: TGTGCCAGCAGTTCGCCAGGGAAAGTGGGTGGCTACACCTTC.

The chain joins TRBV7-8 to TRBJ1-5; 9 nucleotides agree with TRBD1. Germline CDR1 reads SGHVS; CDR2 reads FQNEAQ. After removal of 3 bases from V and 6 bases from J, the junction contained 9 bases not matched to a gene. This CDR3 comprises 16 residues. The CDR3 DNA reads as TGTGCCAGCAGCTTGGGACAGGGAAGTTTAGGTCAGCCCCAGCATTTT. Amino acid sequence: CASSLGQGSLGQPQHF.

The chain has TRBV19 and TRBJ1-5; D possibly corresponds to TRBD1 (6 bases). The CDR3 contains 13 residues. Germline V gene lookup returns CDR1 LNHDA and CDR2 SQIVND (reference sequence). CDR3 DNA: TGTGCGTCGGGACAAAACCCCTATCAGCCCCAGCATTTT. Translated, it gives CASGQNPYQPQHF.

The chain uses TRBV7-9 and TRBJ1-2, with 12 bases identical to TRBD1. In germline, CDR1 is SEHNR, CDR2 FQNEAQ (reference sequence). The CDR3 is made up of 13 amino acids. Losses at the gene ends were 5 bases for V and 7 bases for J; bases not matched to a gene: 2. CDR3 DNA sequence: TGTGCCAGCAGCGGGACAGGGGGCTTTGGCTACACCTTC. As protein: CASSGTGGFGYTF.

The gene calls are TRBV7-9 and TRBJ1-3; tentative D call: TRBD1 (5 bases). Germline V gene data show CDR1 as SEHNR and CDR2 as FQNEAQ (reference sequence). Trimming took off 1 base at V and 1 base at J, with 8 bases between the two ends. This CDR3 has 15 amino acids. CDR3 region: CASSLDQGSGNTIYF. DNA of the CDR3: TGTGCCAGCAGCTTAGATCAGGGATCTGGAAACACCATATATTTT.

This sequence joins TRBV11-3 and TRBJ2-1, with D possibly being TRBD2 (8 bases). Per germline, CDR1 SGHNT and CDR2 YENEEA. The CDR3 consists of 18 residues. Trimming stripped 1 base from V and 8 bases from J, with 24 bases between. The DNA for the CDR3 is TGTGCCAGCAGCTTAGCCGGAGGGGGCGCGCGGGAGGACGATGAGCAGTTCTTC. Its protein product is CASSLAGGGAREDDEQFF.

This chain uses TRBV18 with TRBJ2-7, with TRBD2 identical over 9 bases. V was clipped by 0 bases and J by 2 bases; unmatched bases: 2. This CDR3 is built from 15 residues. CDR1 KGHSH and CDR2 LQKENI come from the germline V gene. In DNA form, the CDR3 reads TGTGCCAGCTCACCACCTGCGGGAGGGGCCTACGAGCAGTACTTC. Amino acid sequence: CASSPPAGGAYEQYF.

This clone was picked up one time. This chain joins TRBV7-2 and TRBJ2-2, with 9 nucleotides matching TRBD2. The CDR3 sequence is 14 residues long. With 3 bases clipped from V and 8 bases from J, the junction kept 4 bases outside the gene matches. Germline loops: CDR1 SGHTA, CDR2 FQGNSA. DNA of the CDR3: TGTGCCAGCAGCTTGGCGGGAGGGCGGGGGGAGCTGTTTTTT. It codes for CASSLAGGRGELFF.

This clone was picked up a small number of times. The CDR3 DNA reads as TGTGCCAGCTCTAATTGGGACAGGGCTATATACAATGAGCAGTTCTTC. The encoded protein is CASSNWDRAIYNEQFF. This chain joins TRBV18 and TRBJ2-1; TRBD1 agrees at 9 bases. This CDR3 has 16 amino acids. Germline-derived CDR1 and CDR2 are KGHSH and LQKENI. V lost 6 bases and J lost 4; bases outside the gene matches: 10.

The rearrangement uses TRBV5-1 and TRBJ1-1; D perhaps matches TRBD1 (5 bases). This CDR3 is 14 amino acids long. Germline CDR1 SGHRS, CDR2 YFSETQ. Trimming left V 1 base short and J 3 bases short, with 10 bases between. The CDR3 loop is CASSLFRADTEAFF. CDR3 sequence (DNA): TGCGCCAGCAGCTTGTTCAGGGCGGACACTGAAGCTTTCTTT.

The chain couples TRBV19 to TRBJ2-1, with D possibly TRBD1 on 6 matching bases. The CDR3 consists of 15 residues. V lost 3 bases and J lost 0, with 9 bases in between. CDR1 LNHDA and CDR2 SQIVND come from the germline V gene (reference sequence). CDR3 loop: CASSIQGSSYNEQFF. Written as DNA, the CDR3 is TGTGCCAGTAGTATTCAGGGGAGCTCCTACAATGAGCAGTTCTTC. The full variable domain, with the rest looked up from reference TRBV19 and TRBJ2-1, is DGGITQSPKYLFRKEGQNVTLSCEQNLNHDAMYWYRQDPGQGLRLIYYSQIVNDFQKGDIAEGYSVSREKKESFPLTVTSAQKNPTAFYLCASSIQGSSYNEQFFGPGTRLTVL.

V and J are TRBV29-1 and TRBJ2-1; 9 bases are shared with TRBD1. CDR3 length: 14 amino acids. J was trimmed by 6 bases and V by 6 bases; bases with no gene match: 9. The germline gives CDR1 SQVTM, CDR2 ANQGSEA. The chain's CDR3 is CSVADRGGTNEQFF. The DNA of the CDR3 is TGCAGCGTCGCCGACAGGGGGGGTACCAATGAGCAGTTCTTC.

V usage is TRBV30 and J usage is TRBJ1-4; no reliable D call. Germline CDR1 is GTSNPN and CDR2 is SVGIG (reference sequence). CDR3 length equals 13 residues. V shed 2 bases and J shed 8 bases, with 12 bases lying between them. The CDR3: CAWSRDMGEKLFF. The CDR3 nucleotides are TGTGCCTGGAGTCGGGATATGGGGGAAAAACTGTTTTTT.

The chain carries TRBV6-5 and TRBJ2-7, with 11 bases that match TRBD1. V was clipped by 5 bases and J by 4 bases; unmatched bases: 7. The CDR3 contains 15 residues. CDR1 and CDR2 from the germline V gene are MNHEY and SVGAGI. The CDR3 region is CASSPRTGGVYEQYF. CDR3 DNA sequence: TGTGCCAGCAGTCCCAGGACAGGGGGCGTTTACGAGCAGTACTTC.

This clone was found once. CDR3 protein: CASSADPPRDEQYF. CDR3 nucleotides: TGTGCCAGCAGTGCAGACCCCCCCCGGGACGAGCAGTACTTC. V usage is TRBV2 and J usage is TRBJ2-7; the D is unclear. The CDR3 spans 14 residues. V was shortened by 4 bases and J by 5 bases, with 15 bases between the two germline ends. CDR1 is SNHLY and CDR2 is FYNNEI in the germline V gene.

The chain is built from TRBV5-1 and TRBJ2-7; 10 nucleotides align to TRBD1. Germline V gives CDR1 SGHRS, CDR2 YFSETQ. The junction had 13 bases not matched to a gene; V was cut back by 4 bases and J by 6 bases. The CDR3 spans 16 residues. The CDR3 protein is CASSQGGGQGSREQYF. The CDR3 region has the DNA TGCGCCAGCAGCCAGGGGGGGGGACAGGGGTCCCGCGAGCAGTACTTC.

This chain links TRBV9 with TRBJ1-3; D remains unclear. From germline, CDR1 is SGDLS and CDR2 YYNGEE. The V gene lost 2 bases and the J gene lost 0 bases, with 12 bases spanning the gap. The CDR3 sequence is 16 residues long. The CDR3 sequence: CASSVASSSSGNTIYF. CDR3 nucleotide sequence: TGTGCCAGCAGCGTTGCGTCCTCGAGCTCTGGAAACACCATATATTTT.

The genes are TRBV7-3 and TRBJ2-5; D may be TRBD2 (5 bases). V was trimmed by 3 bases and J by 4 bases, leaving 9 bases between them. This CDR3 region has 13 residues. Germline V gene sequence: CDR1 SGHTA, CDR2 FQGTGA. In nucleotides, the CDR3 is TGTGCCAGCAGCTTGAGCGGAGCAGAGACCCAGTACTTC. Amino acid sequence: CASSLSGAETQYF.

The gene calls are TRBV6-6 and TRBJ1-5; 8 bases are a match to TRBD1. The V gene end was trimmed by 4 bases and the J gene end by 2 bases; junction bases not matched to a gene: 4. Germline V lookup: CDR1 MNHNY, CDR2 SVGAGI (reference sequence). The CDR3 extends over 15 amino acids. The chain's CDR3 is CASSSPGQGNQPQHF. The CDR3 DNA reads as TGTGCCAGCAGTTCTCCGGGACAGGGCAATCAGCCCCAGCATTTT.

The CDR3 DNA is TGTGCCAGCAGTTTAGAAGGGGGTTTCGAGCAGTACTTC. Residues: CASSLEGGFEQYF. The chain recombines TRBV27 with TRBJ2-7, with D maybe TRBD1 (6 bases). Trimming left V 2 bases short and J 6 bases short, with 11 bases between. Per the germline V gene, CDR1 is MNHEY and CDR2 is SMNVEV (reference sequence). The CDR3 extends over 13 amino acids.

V and J are TRBV10-3 and TRBJ1-1; D unclear. Germline CDR1 reads ENHRY; CDR2 reads SYGVKD. The V end was cut by 5 bases, the J end by 5 bases, with 15 bases between. This CDR3 contains 14 residues. The CDR3 protein is CAISNQELGTEAFF. The CDR3 DNA reads TGTGCCATCAGTAATCAGGAATTGGGTACTGAAGCTTTCTTT.

The chain combines TRBV5-5 with TRBJ1-5, with D possibly matching TRBD1 (6 bases). Germline assignment: CDR1 SGHKS and CDR2 YYEKEE (reference sequence). V dropped 3 bases and J dropped 5 bases, with 12 bases sitting between them. This CDR3 has 14 residues. The CDR3 bases are TGTGCCAGCAGCTGGGGGCTTGGGGATCAGCCCCAGCATTTT. It codes for CASSWGLGDQPQHF.